Shown below are 27 T cell receptor beta chains from a single sample sequenced in a study of regulatory T cells in long-lasting Graves disease. Sample time point: newly diagnosed GD, antithyroid drugs for less than 3 months. PBMC-extracted RNA yielded the TCR library. The TCR beta library used iRepertoire HTBI primers with Arm-PCR amplification of CDR3. TCRdb called the multiplex PCR reads again in MiXCR, with one record for every CDR3 protein. Among 450,000 to 600,000 distinct CDR3 sequences listed, roughly 13% were seen once. Separately, the same data were catalogued under a study of T cells in Graves' hyperthyroidism and ophthalmopathy.

This specimen consisted of peripheral blood mononuclear cells (PBMCs), obtained at new diagnosis, from a patient treated with antithyroid drugs. The receptors come from a man aged 30 to 39 with Graves disease.

This clonotype has more than one count but fewer than ten. This chain connects TRBV7-9 to TRBJ2-6; tentatively, D is TRBD2 (6 bases). Trimming took off 3 bases at V and 8 bases at J, with 8 bases between the two ends. This CDR3 has 13 residues. Germline CDR1 is SEHNR and CDR2 is FQNEAQ (reference sequence). The CDR3 DNA reads TGTGCCAGCAGCTTCGGGACTCCCAACGTCCTGACTTTC. Residues: CASSFGTPNVLTF.

This clonotype appeared many times. The V call is TRBV20-1, the J call TRBJ2-3, with 14 bases lining up with TRBD2. The CDR3 has 15 residues. Germline-derived CDR1 and CDR2 are DFQATT and SNEGSKA (reference sequence). V shed 6 bases, J shed 5 bases, and the junction held 7 bases outside the gene matches. The CDR3 nucleotides are TGCAGTGCCTTGGGACTAGCGGGAGTTGGAGATACGCAGTATTTT. It yields the protein CSALGLAGVGDTQYF.

At least ten counts were recorded for this clonotype. The V call is TRBV15, the J call TRBJ2-3; 8 bases line up with TRBD1. Germline-derived CDR1 and CDR2 are LNHNV and YYDKDF (reference sequence). V gave up 2 bases and J gave up 10 bases; unmatched junction bases: 17. This CDR3 has 17 amino acids. The CDR3: CATSRPSGFVAQGAQYF. In nucleotides, the CDR3 is TGTGCCACCAGCAGACCGAGCGGCTTTGTTGCACAGGGGGCGCAGTATTTT.

The chain is built from TRBV3-1 and TRBJ2-7, with no clear D. Germline V gives CDR1 LGHDT, CDR2 YNNKEL (reference sequence). V dropped 0 bases and J dropped 4 bases, with 13 bases sitting between them. The CDR3 length is 15 residues. The CDR3: CASSQDSLEEYEQYF. CDR3 nucleotides: TGTGCCAGCAGCCAAGATTCCCTAGAAGAATACGAGCAGTACTTC.

This clonotype was picked up a small number of times. The chain combines TRBV20-1 with TRBJ1-1; TRBD1 is a possible D gene (5 bases). The CDR3 extends over 14 amino acids. From germline, CDR1 is DFQATT and CDR2 SNEGSKA (reference sequence). V lost 8 bases to trimming and J lost 1 base, with 17 bases between them. The CDR3 region has the DNA TGCAGTACCCCGAACCCGGGGCGGAACACTGAAGCTTTCTTT. The encoded protein is CSTPNPGRNTEAFF.

The sample holds many counts of this clonotype. The chain has TRBV14 and TRBJ2-1; perhaps TRBD2 as D (5 bases). There are 16 residues in the CDR3. From germline, CDR1 is SGHDN and CDR2 FVKESK. V was pared by 4 bases and J by 9 bases, with 22 bases between. The CDR3 nucleotides are TGTGCCAGCAGCCCGCGGGCGGACTTCACTAGGAGTGAGCAGTTCTTC. It is translated as CASSPRADFTRSEQFF. The complete variable domain, with remaining parts taken from reference TRBV14 and TRBJ2-1, reads EAGVTQFPSHSVIEKGQTVTLRCDPISGHDNLYWYRRVMGKEIKFLLHFVKESKQDESGMPNNRFLAERTGGTYSTLKVQPAELEDSGVYFCASSPRADFTRSEQFFGPGTRLTVL.

In its sample, this clonotype was seen many times. The chain carries TRBV5-1 and TRBJ1-2; D gene unclear. Deletions cut 2 bases from V and 2 bases from J, with 7 bases between. Germline values: CDR1 SGHRS, CDR2 YFSETQ. The CDR3 is 13 amino acids. The CDR3 loop is CASSLQKNYGYTF. The CDR3 DNA reads TGCGCCAGCAGCTTACAGAAGAACTATGGCTACACCTTC.

This clonotype was detected ten times or more. CDR3 loop: CASSYSSGRRIDTQYF. The CDR3 nucleotides are TGTGCCAGCAGCTATAGTAGCGGGAGGAGGATAGATACGCAGTATTTT. The chain links TRBV7-2 to TRBJ2-3; TRBD2 aligns across 10 bases. This CDR3 has 16 residues. J was trimmed by 5 bases and V by 4 bases; bases with no gene match: 9. Germline lookup yields CDR1 SGHTA and CDR2 FQGNSA.

This clonotype was seen at least ten times. The chain links TRBV12-3 or TRBV12-4 to TRBJ2-7; no firm D call. Trimming cost V 5 bases and J 0 bases, with 5 bases left between them. This CDR3 contains 12 residues. In DNA, the CDR3 is TGTGCCAGCAGTAACGTCTCCTACGAGCAGTACTTC. Translating it yields CASSNVSYEQYF.

V is TRBV5-1 and J is TRBJ2-1; 9 bases align to TRBD2. Unmatched junction bases numbered 12, after V lost 4 bases and J lost 7 bases. The CDR3 runs 16 residues. Germline V gene data show CDR1 as SGHRS and CDR2 as YFSETQ. CDR3 nucleotide sequence: TGCGCCAGCAGCCTCCGGGGTAGCGGGAGAGGGAATGAGCAGTTCTTC. Protein sequence: CASSLRGSGRGNEQFF.

In the case of this clonotype: A far more abundant clone sits one base away, making this likely a read error. The chain combines TRBV11-2 with TRBJ2-7; 9 nucleotides line up with TRBD1. The DNA end is more similar to TRBJ2-5, so the J call may be wrong. The CDR3 is made up of 16 amino acids. Germline CDR1 and CDR2: SGHAT and FQNNGV. CDR3 in amino acids: CASSYLGQGHQGTQYF. DNA for the CDR3: TGTGCCAGCAGCTACCTGGGACAGGGACACCAAGGGACCCAGTACTTC.

This clonotype was recorded many times. Given a much more abundant clone one base away, this may be a read error. The gene calls are TRBV7-9 and TRBJ2-1, with 7 bases fitting TRBD2. The ends lost 1 base at V and 2 bases at J; junction bases unmatched: 2. The length of the CDR3 is 15 residues. Germline CDR1 is SEHNR and CDR2 is FQNEAQ (reference sequence). The CDR3: CASSLGGSPYNEQFF. The DNA of the CDR3 is TGTGCCAGCAGCTTAGGCGGGAGCCCCTACAATGAGCAGTTCTTC. Full variable domain (rest looked up from reference TRBV7-9 and TRBJ2-1): DTGVSQNPRHKITKRGQNVTFRCDPISEHNRLYWYRQTLGQGPEFLTYFQNEAQLEKSRLLSDRFSAERPKGSFSTLEIQRTEQGDSAMYLCASSLGGSPYNEQFFGPGTRLTVL.

The rearrangement joins TRBV29-1 to TRBJ1-1, with a possible D match to TRBD1 (5 bases). Trimming left V 2 bases short and J 4 bases short, with 14 bases between. The length of the CDR3 is 14 residues. Germline V gene sequence: CDR1 SQVTM, CDR2 ANQGSEA. The CDR3 nucleotides are TGCAGCGTTGAAAGGGGTGGGAAGGGCACTGAAGCTTTCTTT. This translates into CSVERGGKGTEAFF.

This clonotype was recorded at least ten times. The CDR3, as DNA: TGTGCCAGCAGTTACTCTTGGAGTAGCAATCAGCCCCAGCATTTT. It encodes CASSYSWSSNQPQHF. The chain couples TRBV6-9 to TRBJ1-5; no clear D. Germline loops: CDR1 MNHGY, CDR2 SVAAGI. The CDR3 has 15 residues. The V and J ends lost 3 bases and 0 bases respectively, with 9 bases between them.

This clonotype was counted many times. V is TRBV7-2 and J is TRBJ2-2, with D hard to call. The CDR3 is 15 amino acids. Germline values: CDR1 SGHTA, CDR2 FQGNSA. V lost 1 base, J lost 4 bases, and 10 bases lay in between. The CDR3: CASSLVATPTGELFF. As DNA, the CDR3 is TGTGCCAGCAGCTTAGTCGCCACTCCCACCGGGGAGCTGTTTTTT.

This sequence joins TRBV6-2 or TRBV6-3 and TRBJ2-4; D ambiguous. Germline V CDR1 and CDR2: MNHEY, SVGEGT. This CDR3 is 18 amino acids long. The V gene lost 5 bases and the J gene lost 0 bases, with 20 bases spanning the gap. The CDR3 DNA reads TGTGCCAGCAGTGAAATCCCCCCCTTATCGCTAGCCAAAAACATTCAGTACTTC. Its protein is CASSEIPPLSLAKNIQYF.

This clonotype was seen at least ten times. The V call is TRBV2, the J call TRBJ1-2; TRBD1 is a possible D gene (5 bases). The germline CDR1 and CDR2 sequences are SNHLY and FYNNEI. This CDR3 contains 12 residues. V was pared by 7 bases and J by 2 bases, with 8 bases between. CDR3 in DNA: TGTGCCAGCACCCGGGACAACTATGGCTACACCTTC. The encoded protein is CASTRDNYGYTF.

This clonotype was picked up many times. The V call is TRBV7-2, the J call TRBJ2-7; D might be TRBD1 (6 bases). V was trimmed by 0 bases and J by 2 bases, leaving 11 bases between them. The CDR3 sequence is 15 residues long. CDR1 is SGHTA and CDR2 is FQGNSA in the germline V gene. CDR3 in amino acids: CASSLAHGGPYEQYF. The CDR3 DNA follows: TGTGCCAGCAGCTTAGCGCATGGGGGCCCCTACGAGCAGTACTTC.

This clonotype was seen many times. This chain connects TRBV6-1 to TRBJ1-2; no clear D gene. Trimming pared 5 bases from V and 4 bases from J, leaving 11 bases between. This CDR3 is built from 13 residues. Germline CDR1 is MNHNS and CDR2 is SASEGT. The CDR3 coding sequence is TGTGCCAGCAGTCCTAACCCGTCCTATGGCTACACCTTC. It codes for CASSPNPSYGYTF.

V gene TRBV20-1 combines with J gene TRBJ2-3; unclear D gene. This CDR3 comprises 13 residues. CDR1 is DFQATT and CDR2 is SNEGSKA in the germline V gene (reference sequence). CDR3 nucleotide sequence: TGCAGCACAAGCCGGGCAAACACAGATACGCAGTATTTT. Residues: CSTSRANTDTQYF.

This clonotype turned up a few times. Just one base apart from a much larger clone, this may be a read error. The CDR3 loop reads CAGSSGTPSGELFF. The CDR3 DNA reads as TGTGCCGGCAGCTCCGGGACCCCTTCCGGGGAGCTGTTTTTT. The chain couples TRBV12-3 or TRBV12-4 to TRBJ2-2, with D perhaps matching TRBD1 or TRBD2 (5 bases each). The CDR3 has 14 residues.

Worth noting for this clonotype: A much larger clone differs from this one at a single base, so this may be a read error. The chain combines TRBV12-3 or TRBV12-4 with TRBJ2-7; 7 nucleotides match TRBD1. V was clipped by 4 bases and J by 9 bases; unmatched bases: 12. CDR3 length: 14 residues. The CDR3 DNA reads as TGTGCCAGCAGTTCCCCCTCGACAGGGAACGGGCAGTACTTC. It yields the protein CASSSPSTGNGQYF.

J is TRBJ2-3 and V is TRBV7-9; 7 bases agree with TRBD1. Germline trimming cut 2 bases from V and 3 bases from J; bases unmatched to any gene: 8. The CDR3 sequence is 16 residues long. Germline CDR1 is SEHNR and CDR2 is FQNEAQ (reference sequence). CDR3 nucleotide sequence: TGTGCCAGCAGCTTAATCGGACAGGAGTCAACAGATACGCAGTATTTT. It codes for CASSLIGQESTDTQYF.

The chain combines TRBV19 with TRBJ1-1; 8 nucleotides align to TRBD1. V gave up 5 bases and J gave up 5 bases; unmatched junction bases: 4. The CDR3 contains 13 residues. The V gene's germline CDR1 is LNHDA and CDR2 SQIVND (reference sequence). The CDR3 loop reads CASSSGGWTEAFF. The CDR3 nucleotides read TGTGCCAGTAGTTCAGGGGGCTGGACTGAAGCTTTCTTT.

This clonotype was counted only a few times. The chain combines TRBV10-3 with TRBJ2-5; D unresolved. Trimming shortened V by 0 bases and J by 2 bases, and 7 bases separated the two germline ends. CDR1 is ENHRY, CDR2 SYGVKD, per germline. The CDR3 totals 14 residues. The CDR3 region has the DNA TGTGCCATCAGTGAGTCGCTGGAGCAAGAGACCCAGTACTTC. It is translated as CAISESLEQETQYF.

This clonotype was found a few times. The chain has TRBV5-6 and TRBJ1-2; 8 bases match TRBD1. This CDR3 comprises 15 residues. J was trimmed by 6 bases and V by 4 bases; bases with no gene match: 11. The V gene's germline CDR1 is SGHDT and CDR2 YYEEEE. The CDR3 DNA reads as TGTGCCAGCAGCCTCCCGGGACAGGTCCTCGATGGCTACACCTTC. Translated: CASSLPGQVLDGYTF.

This clonotype has at least ten counts. This chain connects TRBV18 to TRBJ2-5; D might be TRBD2 (6 bases). CDR1 KGHSH and CDR2 LQKENI come from the germline V gene. The V end was cut by 3 bases, the J end by 7 bases, with 15 bases between. The CDR3 runs to 14 residues. CDR3 nucleotide sequence: TGTGCCAGCTCACCGGGAGGAGGCAAAGGGACCCAGTACTTC. Translation gives CASSPGGGKGTQYF.